This entry features one T cell receptor (beta chain) sequence. Its specificity is not known. This record belongs to a study of T cell repertoires in cytomegalovirus infection. The overall study: Public TCR beta signatures indicated both CMV infection and matching HLA type.

Broader study findings: The response measured ex vivo was dominated by TCR beta clonotypes (HLA-C-restricted and CMV-specific).

Each CDR3 protein is one row after TCRdb ran MiXCR on the reads. The data contain roughly 600,000 distinct CDR3 sequences, 20% to 30% of them seen just once; the ten biggest clones take up less than 10%. V shed 4 bases and J shed 0 bases, with 18 bases lying between them. The CDR3 runs to 17 residues. Per the germline V gene, CDR1 is SGHAT and CDR2 is FQNNGV. This sequence joins TRBV11-2 and TRBJ2-5; D remains ambiguous. The sequence came from a human donor in good health (CMV status not recorded). Some clones in this sample may be carry-over from other donors' samples. The sequenced material came from CD8+ T cells from PBMCs. CDR3 nucleotide sequence: TGTGCCAGCAGCTACTTATCGGACGGATCTGACCAAGAGACCCAGTACTTC. Its protein product is CASSYLSDGSDQETQYF. The whole variable domain, remainder taken from reference TRBV11-2 and TRBJ2-5, is EAGVAQSPRYKIIEKRQSVAFWCNPISGHATLYWYQQILGQGPKLLIQFQNNGVVDDSQLPKDRFSAERLKGVDSTLKIQPAKLEDSAVYLCASSYLSDGSDQETQYFGPGTRLLVL.